Presented here are 22 T cell receptor beta chains from one specimen sequenced in a study of vaccination effects on CD4 cells after COVID-19. No antigen is known for these receptors. Here immunoSEQ multiplex PCR was the method, and the copy in TCRdb shows in-frame clones only, minus some. Among about 33,000 clones, around 82% were seen once, and the ten largest hold about 1.6%. Using viral peptide pools, the ViraFEST assay grew out antigen-specific CD4+ T cells prior to sequencing. Isolating CD4+ T cells followed less than 11 days of culture. BNT162b2 vaccine or mRNA-1273 vaccine was given to participants in two doses. The specimen comprised CD4+ T cells from PBMCs cultured with HCoV-NL63 spike peptides, sampled after COVID-19 vaccination. These receptors were obtained from a human donor who received a COVID-19 vaccine. Some clones in this sample may be carry-over from other donors' samples.

This clone was counted a few times. The chain uses TRBV18 and TRBJ2-5; no reliable D call. The V gene lost 5 bases and the J gene lost 4 bases, with 11 bases spanning the gap. From germline, CDR1 is KGHSH and CDR2 LQKENI. The CDR3 has 13 residues. CDR3 sequence: CASSYGGIETQYF. The CDR3 DNA reads TGTGCCAGCTCATATGGTGGTATAGAGACCCAGTACTTC.

V gene TRBV9 combines with J gene TRBJ2-5; D ambiguous. Trimming removed 0 bases from V and 3 bases from J, with 6 bases in between. CDR1 is SGDLS, CDR2 YYNGEE, per germline. The CDR3 totals 13 residues. Here the CDR3 DNA reads TGTGCCAGCAGCGTAGCCTCAAAAGAGACCCAGTACTTC. Amino acid sequence: CASSVASKETQYF.

In DNA form, the CDR3 reads TGTGCCAGCAGCTCCCGGGGAGCGAACACTGAAGCTTTCTTT. Its protein product is CASSSRGANTEAFF. The chain combines TRBV6-5 with TRBJ1-1; D uncertain. This CDR3 spans 14 amino acids. The germline gives CDR1 MNHEY, CDR2 SVGAGI. Trimming left V 6 bases short and J 1 base short, with 12 bases between.

The rearrangement uses TRBV11-2 and TRBJ2-1; 7 nucleotides line up with TRBD1. This CDR3 spans 15 amino acids. V was clipped by 5 bases and J by 3 bases; unmatched bases: 7. Germline V CDR1 and CDR2: SGHAT, FQNNGV. The CDR3 nucleotides read TGTGCCAGCAGCCAACCACAGGGGAGCTACAATGAGCAGTTCTTC. Its protein is CASSQPQGSYNEQFF.

The DNA for the CDR3 is TGTGCCAGCACCCCGACTCGAATCAGGGATACGCAGTATTTT. Translation: CASTPTRIRDTQYF. This sequence joins TRBV7-8 and TRBJ2-3, with D uncertain. V lost 7 bases and J lost 6, with 17 bases in between. Germline CDR1 SGHVS, CDR2 FQNEAQ. This CDR3 has 14 amino acids.

The chain employs TRBV4-1 and TRBJ2-5; 7 bases fit TRBD2. The V and J ends lost 1 base and 1 base, in that order; junction bases with no gene match: 6. The CDR3 has 16 residues. Germline values: CDR1 MGHRA, CDR2 YSYEKL. CDR3 DNA: TGCGCCAGCAGCCAAGTTAGAACGGGGGGCCAAGAGACCCAGTACTTC. This sequence encodes CASSQVRTGGQETQYF.

This sequence joins TRBV18 and TRBJ1-1, with D hard to call. Germline CDR1 is KGHSH and CDR2 is LQKENI. Trimming removed 2 bases at V and 1 base at J, with 8 bases between. CDR3 length: 14 residues. This CDR3 reads CASSPGGGNTEAFF. In DNA form, the CDR3 reads TGTGCCAGCTCACCAGGCGGAGGGAACACTGAAGCTTTCTTT.

The rearrangement joins TRBV19 to TRBJ2-1; TRBD2 is a possible D gene (5 bases). Trimming stripped 3 bases from V and 7 bases from J, with 16 bases between. Germline loops: CDR1 LNHDA, CDR2 SQIVND (reference sequence). The CDR3 runs to 15 residues. DNA of the CDR3: TGTGCCAGTAGTATTAGTGGACTCCAACTAAATGAGCAGTTCTTC. This codes for CASSISGLQLNEQFF.

The V and J genes are TRBV2 and TRBJ2-1, with TRBD2 matching over 11 bases. Germline values: CDR1 SNHLY, CDR2 FYNNEI. The J segment lost 0 bases and the V segment lost 6 bases, leaving 4 bases of the junction unmatched. The length of the CDR3 is 16 residues. CDR3 protein: CASRVAGGSSYNEQFF. The CDR3 DNA follows: TGTGCCAGCAGAGTAGCGGGGGGGAGCTCCTACAATGAGCAGTTCTTC.

This clone was detected only once. The rearrangement links TRBV7-9 to TRBJ2-2, with D perhaps matching TRBD1 (5 bases). The CDR3 consists of 14 residues. Trimming shortened V by 4 bases and J by 5 bases, and 11 bases separated the two germline ends. Looked up from germline, CDR1 is SEHNR and CDR2 is FQNEAQ (reference sequence). The CDR3 sequence: CASSSQGFTGELFF. CDR3 sequence (DNA): TGTGCCAGCAGCTCTCAGGGTTTTACCGGGGAGCTGTTTTTT.

The gene calls are TRBV3-1 (or the pseudogene TRBV3-2) and TRBJ2-5; TRBD1 agrees at 9 bases. The V and J ends lost 3 bases and 0 bases, in that order; junction bases with no gene match: 5. CDR1 and CDR2 (germline): LGHDT, YNNKEL (reference sequence). The CDR3 is 16 residues long. The CDR3 DNA is TGTGCCAGCAGCCACCCCGGGACAGGGTACCAAGAGACCCAGTACTTC. Translation: CASSHPGTGYQETQYF.

The chain couples TRBV15 to TRBJ1-5; the D gene is possibly TRBD1 (5 bases). V was shortened by 4 bases and J by 3 bases, with 13 bases between the two germline ends. The CDR3 has 15 amino acids. Germline loops: CDR1 LNHNV, CDR2 YYDKDF (reference sequence). CDR3 coding DNA: TGTGCCACCAGCATACCCGCGGGACCCAATCAGCCCCAGCATTTT. Translated, it gives CATSIPAGPNQPQHF.

The V gene is TRBV7-2, the J gene TRBJ1-1, with 8 bases that match TRBD1. V was pared by 4 bases and J by 6 bases, with 4 bases of the junction left unmatched. The CDR3 runs 13 residues. Per the germline V gene, CDR1 is SGHTA and CDR2 is FQGNSA. CDR3 nucleotide sequence: TGTGCCAGCAGCTCGGACAGGGAGGCTGAAGCTTTCTTT. Amino acids: CASSSDREAEAFF.

This clone was seen a single time. This rearrangement joins TRBV19 to TRBJ2-3; 12 nucleotides match TRBD1. The CDR3 length is 17 residues. V lost 4 bases and J lost 6; bases outside the gene matches: 11. In germline, CDR1 is LNHDA, CDR2 SQIVND (reference sequence). Here the CDR3 reads CASSTKSGTGGRDTQYF. CDR3 coding DNA: TGTGCCAGTAGTACTAAATCCGGGACAGGGGGCAGGGATACGCAGTATTTT.

This clone appeared a few times. The chain's CDR3 is CASSLDTRIYEQYV. CDR3 DNA: TGCGCCAGCAGCCTGGACACCCGGATCTACGAGCAGTACGTC. The chain combines TRBV23-1 with TRBJ2-7; D possibly corresponds to TRBD1 (5 bases). TRBV23-1 is known as an ORF, though its function is uncertain. The CDR3 length is 14 residues. The ends were cut back, 6 bases at V and 3 bases at J, with 15 bases in the middle.

V is TRBV28 and J is TRBJ2-1; 9 bases are shared with TRBD1. V lost 5 bases, J lost 8 bases, and 13 bases stayed unmatched. Germline V gene sequence: CDR1 MDHEN, CDR2 SYDVKM. The CDR3 has 16 residues. The CDR3 sequence: CASSPWDRVEFHEQFF. For the CDR3, the DNA is TGTGCCAGCAGTCCCTGGGACAGGGTCGAGTTCCATGAGCAGTTCTTC.

The rearrangement joins TRBV27 to TRBJ2-5; D remains ambiguous. The CDR3 contains 14 residues. Trimming shortened V by 4 bases and J by 1 base, and 10 bases separated the two germline ends. From germline, CDR1 is MNHEY and CDR2 SMNVEV (reference sequence). This CDR3 is CASSSRLTQETQYF. CDR3 DNA: TGTGCCAGCAGTTCCCGGCTGACCCAAGAGACCCAGTACTTC.

The chain carries TRBV24-1 and TRBJ2-6; D is ambiguous. Trimming pared 6 bases from V and 5 bases from J, leaving 19 bases between. Germline-derived CDR1 and CDR2 are KGHDR and SFDVKD. The CDR3 length is 17 residues. CDR3: CATSRRHQQSRANVLTF. For the CDR3, the DNA is TGTGCCACCAGTAGACGTCACCAACAAAGTCGGGCCAACGTCCTGACTTTC.

This clone has only a few counts. This chain joins TRBV5-1 and TRBJ2-2, with D uncertain. Trimming removed 0 bases from V and 1 base from J, with 7 bases in between. CDR3 size: 15 residues. The V gene's germline CDR1 is SGHRS and CDR2 YFSETQ. CDR3 region: CASSLDPRNTGELFF. CDR3 nucleotide sequence: TGCGCCAGCAGCTTGGACCCCAGGAACACCGGGGAGCTGTTTTTT. The whole variable domain, remainder taken from reference TRBV5-1 and TRBJ2-2, is KAGVTQTPRYLIKTRGQQVTLSCSPISGHRSVSWYQQTPGQGLQFLFEYFSETQRNKGNFPGRFSGRQFSNSRSEMNVSTLELGDSALYLCASSLDPRNTGELFFGEGSRLTVL.

A remark on this clone: Its ends do not fully match the called genes, so a read error is possible. The CDR3 loop reads CASSLRALPLF. CDR3 DNA: TGTGCCAGCAGTTTAAGGGCTCTTCCCCTCTTC. V usage is TRBV12-3 or TRBV12-4 and J usage is TRBJ1-2; no firm D call. The length of the CDR3 is 11 residues.

This clone was counted once. CDR3 DNA: TGTGCCAGCAGTTTTGAGCCTAACTATGGCTACACCTTC. It codes for CASSFEPNYGYTF. V is TRBV6-2 or TRBV6-3 and J is TRBJ1-2; D not certain. Germline V CDR1 and CDR2: MNHEY, SVGEGT. Trimming shortened V by 4 bases and J by 0 bases, and 6 bases separated the two germline ends. The CDR3 extends over 13 amino acids.

The chain recombines TRBV18 with TRBJ1-1; possibly TRBD1 for D (5 bases). CDR1 is KGHSH, CDR2 LQKENI, per germline. The CDR3 sequence is 13 residues long. The V and J ends lost 6 bases and 0 bases respectively, with 8 bases between them. CDR3 region: CASSDTMNTEAFF. The DNA for the CDR3 is TGTGCCAGCTCGGACACCATGAACACTGAAGCTTTCTTT.